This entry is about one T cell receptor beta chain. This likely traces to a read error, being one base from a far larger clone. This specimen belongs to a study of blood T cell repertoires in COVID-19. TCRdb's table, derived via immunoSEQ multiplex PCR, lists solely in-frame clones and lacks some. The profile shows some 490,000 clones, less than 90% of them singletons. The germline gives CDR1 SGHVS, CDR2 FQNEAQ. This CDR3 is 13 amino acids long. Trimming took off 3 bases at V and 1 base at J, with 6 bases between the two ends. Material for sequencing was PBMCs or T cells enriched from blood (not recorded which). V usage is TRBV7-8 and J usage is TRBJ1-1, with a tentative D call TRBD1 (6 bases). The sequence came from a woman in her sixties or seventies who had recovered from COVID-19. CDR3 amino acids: CASSLDRNTEAFF. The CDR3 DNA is TGTGCCAGCAGCTTGGACAGGAACACTGAAGCTTTCTTT.